The 25 T cell receptor beta chains in this list originate from one sample, sequenced in a study of neoadjuvant nivolumab and ipilimumab in lung cancer (TCRdb year 2020). The sample's time point label, in plain terms: at surgical resection after neoadjuvant nivolumab +/- ipilimumab. Library construction relied on the immunoSEQ multiplex PCR assay. This is the immuneACCESS table as TCRdb keeps it, with only in-frame sequences that have V and J called. A part of the clones is gone; compared with another copy, unresolved V genes explain less than half, and the rest is unexplained. For this sample there are about 5,100 clones; roughly 80% appear just once. The ten largest account for roughly a tenth of the sample. Sequenced here: tumor tissue, sampled after neoadjuvant nivolumab, alone or with ipilimumab, at or shortly before surgery. These receptors all come from an adult with non-small cell lung cancer.

This clone was counted between two and nine times. The chain has TRBV13 and TRBJ1-1; D remains unclear. Germline lookup yields CDR1 PRHDT and CDR2 FYEKMQ (reference sequence). The V and J ends lost 6 bases and 0 bases respectively, with 14 bases between them. This CDR3 is built from 15 residues. The CDR3 DNA is TGTGCCAGCAGTTTATGGGGATCCATGAACACTGAAGCTTTCTTT. Residues: CASSLWGSMNTEAFF.

V is TRBV10-2 and J is TRBJ2-1, with unresolved D. CDR3 length: 12 residues. V lost 4 bases and J 9 bases, leaving 10 bases between the germline ends. Looked up from germline, CDR1 is WSHSY and CDR2 is SAAADI. The DNA for the CDR3 is TGCGCCAGCAGTGGATATAGGCCTGAGCAGTTCTTC. It translates to CASSGYRPEQFF.

This chain uses TRBV7-6 with TRBJ2-5; TRBD1 is a possible D gene (5 bases). CDR1 SGHVS and CDR2 FNYEAQ come from the germline V gene. V was trimmed by 5 bases and J by 1 base, leaving 20 bases between them. There are 17 residues in the CDR3. Here the CDR3 reads CASSPLLVGAPQETQYF. The CDR3 DNA reads TGTGCCAGCAGCCCCCTTCTTGTAGGGGCACCCCAAGAGACCCAGTACTTC.

This clone was found once. This chain connects TRBV7-9 to TRBJ1-5, with D uncertain. Trimming removed 5 bases from V and 2 bases from J, with 19 bases in between. The CDR3 length is 17 residues. CDR1 is SEHNR and CDR2 is FQNEAQ in the germline V gene (reference sequence). In DNA form, the CDR3 reads TGTGCCAGCAGCCTGCTGGTGGGCACCCGCGGCAATCAGCCCCAGCATTTT. Protein product: CASSLLVGTRGNQPQHF. Complete variable domain (other parts from reference TRBV7-9 and TRBJ1-5): DTGVSQNPRHKITKRGQNVTFRCDPISEHNRLYWYRQTLGQGPEFLTYFQNEAQLEKSRLLSDRFSAERPKGSFSTLEIQRTEQGDSAMYLCASSLLVGTRGNQPQHFGDGTRLSIL.

This rearrangement joins TRBV9 to TRBJ1-2; D is uncertain. The V end lost 3 bases, the J end lost 4 bases, and 16 bases lay between the germline ends. Germline CDR1 and CDR2: SGDLS and YYNGEE. There are 15 residues in the CDR3. CDR3 DNA sequence: TGTGCCAGCAGCGGAACCTCGGGGAGGCCCTATGGCTACACCTTC. Encoded protein: CASSGTSGRPYGYTF.

The chain recombines TRBV5-1 with TRBJ2-7; 9 nucleotides align to TRBD1. V was clipped by 0 bases and J by 7 bases; unmatched bases: 8. Germline lookup yields CDR1 SGHRS and CDR2 YFSETQ. This CDR3 region has 15 residues. CDR3 DNA: TGCGCCAGCAGCTTGGTCGGACAGGGGCAGGGTGAGCAGTACTTC. It is translated as CASSLVGQGQGEQYF.

The V and J genes are TRBV5-1 and TRBJ2-1; 10 nucleotides line up with TRBD1. The V and J ends lost 4 bases and 5 bases, in that order; junction bases with no gene match: 12. Germline V CDR1 and CDR2: SGHRS, YFSETQ. CDR3 size: 17 residues. CDR3 in DNA: TGCGCCAGCAGCCCTAGACAGGGGGCTGGGTTACACAATGAGCAGTTCTTC. Translated: CASSPRQGAGLHNEQFF. Full variable domain (rest looked up from reference TRBV5-1 and TRBJ2-1): KAGVTQTPRYLIKTRGQQVTLSCSPISGHRSVSWYQQTPGQGLQFLFEYFSETQRNKGNFPGRFSGRQFSNSRSEMNVSTLELGDSALYLCASSPRQGAGLHNEQFFGPGTRLTVL.

This rearrangement joins TRBV25-1 to TRBJ1-1, with 8 bases lining up with TRBD1. V shed 3 bases and J 10 bases; nucleotides not matched to a gene: 4. Germline V gene data show CDR1 as MGHDK and CDR2 as SYGVNS. The CDR3 covers 12 residues. This chain's CDR3 is CASSDRGTGAFF. As DNA, the CDR3 is TGTGCCAGCAGTGATCGGGGGACAGGAGCTTTCTTT.

V is TRBV28 and J is TRBJ2-1, with 15 bases matching TRBD2. Germline CDR1 and CDR2: MDHEN and SYDVKM. The CDR3 loop spans 17 amino acids. Unmatched junction bases numbered 9, after V lost 5 bases and J lost 7 bases. The CDR3 region is CASSPGLAGGLRNEQFF. The CDR3 coding sequence is TGTGCCAGCAGTCCAGGACTAGCGGGGGGGCTTCGGAATGAGCAGTTCTTC.

The CDR3 here is CATSRKGAGGDEQFF. CDR3 DNA: TGTGCCACCAGCAGAAAAGGGGCAGGGGGGGATGAGCAGTTCTTC. The rearrangement joins TRBV15 to TRBJ2-1; D is possibly TRBD1 or TRBD2 (7 bases each). CDR1 and CDR2 from the germline V gene are LNHNV and YYDKDF (reference sequence). Deletions cut 2 bases from V and 8 bases from J, with 16 bases between. The CDR3 is 15 amino acids.

This clone was counted a single time. The V call is TRBV5-5, the J call TRBJ2-7; D perhaps matches TRBD1 (6 bases). The CDR3 length is 12 residues. Per the germline V gene, CDR1 is SGHKS and CDR2 is YYEKEE (reference sequence). Trimming left V 7 bases short and J 6 bases short, with 14 bases between. DNA for the CDR3: TGTGCCAGCGGGACACGGGTGGGCGAGCAGTACTTC. Translated, it gives CASGTRVGEQYF.

As DNA, the CDR3 is TGCGCCAGCAGCTTAGGATCCCTTTCCACCCAGTACTTC. Translating it yields CASSLGSLSTQYF. The rearrangement uses TRBV5-1 and TRBJ2-5; D gene uncertain. CDR1 is SGHRS and CDR2 is YFSETQ in the germline V gene. CDR3 size: 13 residues. Trimming left V 2 bases short and J 8 bases short, with 13 bases between. The full variable domain, completed using reference TRBV5-1 and TRBJ2-5, is KAGVTQTPRYLIKTRGQQVTLSCSPISGHRSVSWYQQTPGQGLQFLFEYFSETQRNKGNFPGRFSGRQFSNSRSEMNVSTLELGDSALYLCASSLGSLSTQYFGPGTRLLVL.

This chain uses TRBV5-1 with TRBJ2-3; D is perhaps TRBD2 (6 bases). Germline CDR1 reads SGHRS; CDR2 reads YFSETQ. CDR3 length: 17 residues. V was trimmed by 4 bases and J by 5 bases, leaving 23 bases between them. The CDR3 reads CASSLQVGGVSGDTQYF. DNA of the CDR3: TGCGCCAGCAGCCTCCAGGTGGGCGGGGTCTCGGGAGATACGCAGTATTTT.

This clone was seen more than once but under ten times. The chain combines TRBV5-6 with TRBJ2-1, with D unresolved. The CDR3 contains 12 residues. The V and J ends lost 5 bases and 9 bases respectively, with 12 bases between them. Germline V gives CDR1 SGHDT, CDR2 YYEEEE. DNA of the CDR3: TGTGCCAGCAGGTTTACCTACGGTGAGCAGTTCTTC. Its protein product is CASRFTYGEQFF.

In the case of this clone: This same CDR3 is encoded by further DNA sequences in the sample. The J gene is TRBJ2-3, the V gene TRBV27; TRBD1 or TRBD2 may be the D gene (6 bases each). This CDR3 has 16 residues. V lost 5 bases and J 0 bases, leaving 15 bases between the germline ends. Germline V lookup: CDR1 MNHEY, CDR2 SMNVEV (reference sequence). Written as DNA, the CDR3 is TGTGCCAGCAGTCCTGGAGGGGGACCTAGCACAGATACGCAGTATTTT. Protein sequence: CASSPGGGPSTDTQYF.

V usage is TRBV6-6 and J usage is TRBJ1-2; D call uncertain. The germline V and J ends were trimmed by 6 bases and 4 bases, with 12 bases remaining between them. Germline CDR1 is MNHNY and CDR2 is SVGAGI (reference sequence). This CDR3 region has 13 residues. The DNA for the CDR3 is TGTGCCAGCAGGACTACTGGATCCTATGGCTACACCTTC. Its protein is CASRTTGSYGYTF.

The V call is TRBV7-2, the J call TRBJ1-1; possibly TRBD1 for D (6 bases). Trimming removed 8 bases at V and 11 bases at J, with 24 bases between. Germline CDR1 SGHTA, CDR2 FQGNSA. The CDR3 loop spans 14 amino acids. Written as DNA, the CDR3 is TGTGCCAGCCGGGGGGCAGACAACCAACTTTGGGCTTTCTTT. This codes for CASRGADNQLWAFF.

V and J are TRBV27 and TRBJ2-7; D not certain. The CDR3 consists of 13 residues. Germline CDR1 MNHEY, CDR2 SMNVEV (reference sequence). V gave up 2 bases and J gave up 0 bases, with 5 bases separating them. CDR3 DNA: TGTGCCAGCAGTTTAAAGGGCTCCTACGAGCAGTACTTC. The encoded protein is CASSLKGSYEQYF.

This chain links TRBV2 with TRBJ1-1; 12 positions match TRBD1. Germline loops: CDR1 SNHLY, CDR2 FYNNEI. Trimming removed 6 bases from V and 3 bases from J; junction bases left unmatched: 5. The CDR3 extends over 15 amino acids. The chain's CDR3 is CASRGTGGEYTEAFF. In nucleotides, the CDR3 is TGTGCCAGCAGAGGGACAGGGGGCGAATACACTGAAGCTTTCTTT.

CDR3 DNA: TGTGCCAGCAGTTCCCACGGGACAGAAAATAATTCACCCCTCCACTTT. Protein product: CASSSHGTENNSPLHF. The V call is TRBV27, the J call TRBJ1-6, with 7 bases aligning to TRBD1. There are 16 residues in the CDR3. V lost 4 bases, J lost 5 bases, and 8 bases stayed unmatched. Germline CDR1 is MNHEY and CDR2 is SMNVEV (reference sequence).

The CDR3 DNA reads as TGTGCCAGTAGTCTAGGCTCACTCTATGGCTACACCTTC. Residues: CASSLGSLYGYTF. The genes are TRBV19 and TRBJ1-2; D not certain. This CDR3 has 13 amino acids. Germline CDR1 and CDR2: LNHDA and SQIVND (reference sequence). The V gene lost 5 bases and the J gene lost 4 bases, with 11 bases spanning the gap.

The genes are TRBV5-6 and TRBJ2-3, with TRBD2 matching 8 bases. Germline CDR1 reads SGHDT; CDR2 reads YYEEEE. The V segment lost 1 base and the J segment 3 bases; nucleotides outside the gene matches: 13. The CDR3 is 18 amino acids. The CDR3 region has the DNA TGTGCCAGCAGCTTGTGGTTGCGGAGCGGGGGACGGACAGATACGCAGTATTTT. Protein product: CASSLWLRSGGRTDTQYF.

The V call is TRBV2, the J call TRBJ2-5; 8 bases line up with TRBD2. The CDR3 contains 14 residues. Trimming removed 8 bases from V and 5 bases from J; junction bases left unmatched: 10. The germline V gene encodes CDR1 SNHLY and CDR2 FYNNEI. CDR3 DNA: TGTGCCAGCCGACCGGGACTAGTCGGGGAGACCCAGTACTTC. Protein: CASRPGLVGETQYF.

The chain is built from TRBV5-6 and TRBJ2-7; D could derive from TRBD1 or TRBD2 (5 bases each). CDR3 length: 14 amino acids. Trimming removed 2 bases from V and 3 bases from J, with 12 bases in between. Germline CDR1 is SGHDT and CDR2 is YYEEEE. This chain's CDR3 is CASSFRDGLYEQYV. The CDR3 DNA is TGTGCCAGCAGCTTCAGGGATGGACTCTACGAGCAGTACGTC.

The chain combines TRBV10-3 with TRBJ2-7, with a possible D match to TRBD2 (5 bases). This CDR3 spans 13 amino acids. Per the germline V gene, CDR1 is ENHRY and CDR2 is SYGVKD. V lost 4 bases and J lost 2, with 9 bases in between. The DNA for the CDR3 is TGTGCCATCAGTGGGGCGGGCGCCTACGAGCAGTACTTC. Its protein is CAISGAGAYEQYF.